This T cell receptor beta chain stems from a study of identical twins. As for this clonotype: As yet, its antigen is unknown.

V was cut by 4 bases and J by 0 bases, with 16 bases left in between. In germline, CDR1 is MNHEY, CDR2 SMNVEV (reference sequence). The CDR3 loop spans 18 amino acids. A universal primer binding site was introduced by template switching. The final cDNA contained unique molecular identifiers. TCRdb fed the 5' RACE reads into MiXCR, producing one record per CDR3 protein. This repertoire shows about 240,000 distinct CDR3 sequences, 6% to 8.5% found once; its top ten account for over 5%. General observations from the study: Out-of-frame beta sequences exhibited a weaker degree of excess twin sharing. Abundant beta clonotypes from cord blood bore fewer insertions; memory repertoires lacked this pattern. Not following the same donors, the study drew its conclusions from cross-sectional statistical analysis.

These data also formed part of another study, on yellow fever vaccine responses in identical twins.

This receptor was obtained from a woman aged 18-30 years in good health. The material sequenced was CD8+ T cells sorted from blood. J is TRBJ2-6 and V is TRBV27; no reliable D call. The CDR3 loop is CASSSALIKDSGANVLTF. Here the CDR3 DNA reads TGTGCCAGCAGTTCTGCCCTAATCAAAGACTCTGGGGCCAACGTCCTGACTTTC. Variable domain in full (rest from reference TRBV27 and TRBJ2-6): EAQVTQNPRYLITVTGKKLTVTCSQNMNHEYMSWYRQDPGLGLRQIYYSMNVEVTDKGDVPEGYKVSRKEKRNFPLILESPSPNQTSLYFCASSSALIKDSGANVLTFGAGSRLTVL.